This is a list of T cell receptor beta chains from one sample in a study of T cells in Graves' hyperthyroidism and ophthalmopathy. TCRdb passed the multiplex PCR reads through MiXCR, listing each CDR3 protein once. The sample shows under 350,000 distinct CDR3 sequences, around a fifth of them seen only once. The material sequenced was blood. The receptors here all came from a woman aged 50 to 65 with Graves' hyperthyroidism. CDR3s leave out the opening cysteine and the closing phenylalanine or tryptophan.

V gene	CDR3 protein
TRBV7-3	ASSRGRDEQF
TRBV2	ASGSWNQPQH
TRBV19	ASSILRNRDYGDYGYT
TRBV11-2	ASSLDLWTENVLT
TRBV7-9	ASSLTSGRPSIAPSYNEQF
TRBV2	ASRLKGAQGIYNYGYT
TRBV19	ASSPGGPNTEAF
TRBV20-1	SASKSTDRSSYEQY
TRBV6-2/TRBV6-3	ASSLRNKAYNEQF
TRBV27	ASSLYRQTNSPLH
TRBV11-2	AASRQRYGYT
TRBV27	ASSLYAASYEQY
TRBV5-1	ASSLTGGPGDTQY
TRBV7-9	ASSNSEDEQF
TRBV6-2/TRBV6-3	ASTGLAGEGGYEQY
TRBV28	ASSLNSRGLSNYGYT
TRBV28	ASRTDTNTIY
TRBV9	ASSARGLQGRAGANVLT
TRBV5-1	ASSLDGQIYEQY
TRBV9	ASSVVSLSEQY
TRBV28	ASRGEGGYNEQF
TRBV12-3/TRBV12-4	ASSPSLAGGVGEQF
TRBV5-1	ASSLAWDRNYEQY
TRBV5-1	ASSPTTGPNQPQH
TRBV5-1	ASRTSGSEIYEQY
TRBV6-1	ASRSHRDAGRRNIQY
TRBV6-1	ASRLRTASNQPQH
TRBV24-1	ATSDLLPGGDTQY
TRBV5-1	ASSLQRGGMDTQY
TRBV9	ASSVSEYNEQF
TRBV7-9	ASSLGTGGNYGYT
TRBV4-1	ASSQGVDGRETQY
TRBV28	ASSLRGTTYEQY
TRBV19	ASSRHRDLNEQY
TRBV7-6	ASSLGGGNTQY
TRBV6-1	ASSPQTRNSPLH
TRBV7-2	ASSLGPGPYEQY
TRBV7-9	ASSLISETDTQC
TRBV28	ATRGGSYEQY
TRBV7-8	ASSSSGGLQETQY
TRBV2	ASSGGRLALQETQY
TRBV5-1	ASRAGLAGSDEQY
TRBV5-4	ASSKTGRDYGYT
TRBV27	ASRLQTDNSPLH